This TCR beta chain was sequenced for a study of cytomegalovirus exposure and HLA in healthy donors. General study findings and limits: Confirmation in vitro established that a few CMV-associated chains were specific for CMV antigens.

As for this clone: Its target is unknown.

Per germline, CDR1 SEHNR and CDR2 FQNEAQ (reference sequence). J lost 2 bases, V lost 7 bases, and 2 bases had no gene match. The CDR3 consists of 13 residues. The study ran its PCR with 60 Vbeta and 13 Jbeta primers. Sequencing used immunoSEQ multiplex PCR; TCRdb keeps in-frame clones, though not all of them. Its table lists about 210,000 clones. This clonotype originated in a young woman in good health and CMV-seropositive. The sample was PBMCs. The V and J genes are TRBV7-9 and TRBJ2-5; the match to TRBD2 covers 9 bases. The CDR3 region is CASTSGGQETQYF. The CDR3, as DNA: TGTGCCAGCACCAGCGGGGGGCAAGAGACCCAGTACTTC.